The TCR beta chain under discussion was sequenced for a study of CD8 T cells in Susac syndrome. Study details: Patients with Susac syndrome were, at the time of blood collection, therapy-naive, maintained on corticosteroids, or maintained on intravenous immunoglobulin alone.

Study-level findings and limits: The CD4+ T cell repertoire of patients with Susac syndrome showed no detectable clonal expansion.

Reverse transcription used about 0.45 to 1 ug RNA and random hexamers. Amplification of the TCR beta CDR3 was carried out by immunoSEQ multiplex PCR, which spanned a total of 54 Vbeta and 13 Jbeta segments. One entry per CDR3 protein results from TCRdb running MiXCR on the immunoSEQ multiplex PCR reads. Here the sample spans under 150,000 distinct CDR3 sequences, about 94% being singletons. Diagnostic criteria defined recently for definite or probable disease were met by the Susac syndrome patients. About this clonotype: The antigen is not known.

This sequence was found in a human donor with Susac syndrome. Material for sequencing was CD4+ T cells from PBMCs.

CDR3 protein: CASSPYRGGYTF. CDR3 DNA: TGTGCCAGCAGCCCCTACAGGGGAGGCTACACCTTC. The genes are TRBV7-6 and TRBJ1-2, with TRBD1 matching over 7 bases. Looked up from germline, CDR1 is SGHVS and CDR2 is FNYEAQ. The junction had 5 bases not matched to a gene; V was cut back by 5 bases and J by 8 bases. The CDR3 has 12 residues.